Here is one T cell receptor (beta chain) with its context. Its antigen is still unknown. This sample is drawn from a study of CD8+ T cells in alopecia areata. Looking at the study overall: Patients received oral tofacitinib, 5 to 10 mg twice daily, for moderate-to-severe alopecia areata. Study conclusions and caveats: Many of the expanded lesional clones endured in scalp and blood while on tofacitinib.

The sample's treatment: oral pan-JAK inhibitor, 5-10 mg twice daily. Specimens obtained from alopecia areata patients comprised lesional scalp punch biopsies and peripheral blood. Sorted out of PBMCs were CD4+ T cells and CD8+ T cells. Looked up from germline, CDR1 is SQVTM and CDR2 is ANQGSEA. The ends were cut back, 0 bases at V and 0 bases at J, with 8 bases in the middle. This CDR3 comprises 14 residues. Extracted from the samples, RNA was reverse transcribed into cDNA to serve as the sequencing template. Sequencing used immunoSEQ multiplex PCR; TCRdb keeps in-frame clones, though not all of them. The table has hundreds of thousands of clones, over 60% seen once; the top ten hold 1% to 1.5%.

Here the sequenced sample was CD4+ T cells sorted from blood, taken at week 44, from a patient treated with tofacitinib. This receptor was identified in a human donor with alopecia areata. The chain combines TRBV29-1 with TRBJ1-1; D gene uncertain. The CDR3 bases are TGCAGCGTTGAAGACAAGGCCCTGAACACTGAAGCTTTCTTT. Translating it yields CSVEDKALNTEAFF.